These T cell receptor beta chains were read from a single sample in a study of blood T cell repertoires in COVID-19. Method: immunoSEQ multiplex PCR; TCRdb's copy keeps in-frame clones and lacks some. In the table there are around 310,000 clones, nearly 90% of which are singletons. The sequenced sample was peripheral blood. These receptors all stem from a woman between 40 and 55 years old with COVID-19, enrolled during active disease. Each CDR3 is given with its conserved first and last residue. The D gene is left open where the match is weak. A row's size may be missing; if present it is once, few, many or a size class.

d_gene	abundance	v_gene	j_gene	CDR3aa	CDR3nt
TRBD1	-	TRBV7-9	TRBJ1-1	CASSLNPGQGNTEAFF	TGTGCCAGCAGCTTAAACCCCGGACAGGGGAACACTGAAGCTTTCTTT
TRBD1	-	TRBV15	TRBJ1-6	CATSMTPGTGGSPLHF	TGTGCCACCAGCATGACACCAGGGACAGGGGGTTCACCCCTCCACTTT
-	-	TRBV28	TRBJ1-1	CASYQPMRSNPEAFF	TGTGCCAGTTACCAACCGATGCGGAGTAATCCTGAAGCTTTCTTT
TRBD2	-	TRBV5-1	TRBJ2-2	CASSWPILAGGLTGELFF	TGCGCCAGCAGCTGGCCGATACTAGCGGGAGGGCTCACCGGGGAGCTGTTTTTT
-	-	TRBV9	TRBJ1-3	CASSASGLSIGNTIYF	TGTGCCAGCAGCGCGAGCGGGCTTAGCATCGGAAACACCATATATTTT
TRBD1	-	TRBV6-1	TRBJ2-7	CASSVTGGAVPRGNYEQYF	TGTGCCAGCAGTGTAACAGGGGGCGCGGTCCCAAGGGGAAACTACGAGCAGTACTTC
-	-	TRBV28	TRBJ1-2	CASSPTGIKNYGYTF	TGTGCCAGCAGTCCTACAGGTATAAAGAACTATGGCTACACCTTC
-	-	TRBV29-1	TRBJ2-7	CSVEAGSYYEQYF	TGCAGCGTTGAGGCAGGTAGTTACTACGAGCAGTACTTC
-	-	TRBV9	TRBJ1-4	CASSSPQGLIEKLFF	TGTGCCAGCAGCTCACCACAGGGTTTGATTGAAAAACTGTTTTTT
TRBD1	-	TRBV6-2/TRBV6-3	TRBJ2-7	CASSTRDRGLGYEQYF	TGTGCCAGCAGTACCCGGGACAGGGGGCTAGGGTACGAGCAGTACTTC
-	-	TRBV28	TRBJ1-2	CASSGTHLYGYTF	TGTGCCAGCAGTGGGACACACCTCTATGGCTACACCTTC
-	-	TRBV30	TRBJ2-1	CAWSVWRDPSYNEQFF	TGTGCCTGGAGTGTTTGGCGGGACCCGTCCTACAATGAGCAGTTCTTC
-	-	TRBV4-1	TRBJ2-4	CASSQVGTAGGAKNIQYF	TGCGCCAGCAGCCAAGTGGGAACGGCAGGGGGGGCCAAAAACATTCAGTACTTC
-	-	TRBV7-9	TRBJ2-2	CASSSSNRDTGELFF	TGTGCCAGCAGCTCCTCAAACCGGGACACCGGGGAGCTGTTTTTT
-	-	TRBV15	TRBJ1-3	CATSRDLTERGNTIYF	TGTGCCACCAGCAGAGATCTGACAGAAAGGGGAAACACCATATATTTT
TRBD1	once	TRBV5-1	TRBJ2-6	CASGQGASGANVLTF	TGCGCCAGCGGACAGGGGGCATCCGGGGCCAACGTCCTGACTTTC
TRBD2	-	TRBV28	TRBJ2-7	CASSKAGTSGKYF	TGTGCCAGCAGTAAAGCCGGGACTAGCGGGAAGTACTTC
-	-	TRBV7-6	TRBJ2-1	CASSLDGREFF	TGTGCCAGCAGCTTAGACGGGAGAGAGTTCTTC
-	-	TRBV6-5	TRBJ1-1	CASRGGTTEAFF	TGTGCCAGCAGGGGGGGGACAACTGAAGCTTTCTTT
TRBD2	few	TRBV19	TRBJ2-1	CASLAGLPYNEQFF	TGTGCCAGTTTAGCGGGGTTACCCTACAATGAGCAGTTCTTC
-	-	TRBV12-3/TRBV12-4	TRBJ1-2	CASSPESVRGYTF	TGTGCCAGCAGTCCGGAGTCGGTGAGGGGCTACACCTTC
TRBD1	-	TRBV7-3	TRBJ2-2	CASSSSGGPNTGELFF	TGTGCCAGCAGCTCATCAGGGGGCCCGAACACCGGGGAGCTGTTTTTT
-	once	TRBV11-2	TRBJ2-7	CASSRASYEQYF	TGTGCCAGCAGTCGCGCGTCCTACGAGCAGTACTTC
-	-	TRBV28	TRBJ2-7	CASTPGGAYEQYF	TGTGCCAGCACCCCTGGGGGGGCTTACGAGCAGTACTTC
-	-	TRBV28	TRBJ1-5	CASSLWQGPGNQPQHF	TGTGCCAGCAGTTTATGGCAGGGCCCGGGCAATCAGCCCCAGCATTTT
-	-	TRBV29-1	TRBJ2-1	CSVFTTRHEQFF	TGCAGCGTTTTCACTACTCGACATGAGCAGTTCTTC
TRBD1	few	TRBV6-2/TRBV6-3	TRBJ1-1	CASSYATGQLNTEAFF	TGTGCCAGCAGTTACGCGACGGGACAGTTGAACACTGAAGCTTTCTTT
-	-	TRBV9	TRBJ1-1	CASSPEGRSRDTEAFF	TGTGCCAGCAGCCCGGAGGGGCGGTCCAGAGACACTGAAGCTTTCTTT
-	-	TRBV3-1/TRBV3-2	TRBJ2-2	CASSETRNPGELFF	TGTGCCAGCAGCGAGACTAGAAACCCCGGGGAGCTGTTTTTT
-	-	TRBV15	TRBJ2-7	CATSSRTGTLYEQYF	TGTGCCACCAGCAGCCGGACGGGGACTTTATACGAGCAGTACTTC
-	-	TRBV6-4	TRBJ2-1	CASSARWGLGNEQFF	TGTGCCAGCAGCGCCCGTTGGGGCCTGGGGAATGAGCAGTTCTTC
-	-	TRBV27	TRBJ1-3	CASSRWRGTGNTIYF	TGTGCCAGCAGTCGATGGAGGGGAACTGGAAACACCATATATTTT
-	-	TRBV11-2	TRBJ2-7	CASSFEQGSYEQYF	TGTGCCAGCAGCTTCGAACAGGGCTCCTACGAGCAGTACTTC
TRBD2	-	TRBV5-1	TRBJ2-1	CASSLGERGNEQFF	TGCGCCAGCAGCTTGGGTGAGCGGGGGAACGAGCAGTTCTTC
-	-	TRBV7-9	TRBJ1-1	CASSIRRTSGTEAFF	TGTGCCAGCTCCATCCGACGGACCTCGGGGACTGAAGCTTTCTTT
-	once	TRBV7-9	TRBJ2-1	CASSIIASGSGNEQFF	TGTGCCAGCAGCATAATCGCCTCGGGGTCTGGGAATGAGCAGTTCTTC
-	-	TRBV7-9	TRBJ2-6	CASSRPGGANVLTF	TGTGCCAGCAGCCGTCCGGGTGGGGCCAACGTCCTGACTTTC
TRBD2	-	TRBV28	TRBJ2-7	CASTAGGTYEQYF	TGTGCCAGTACAGCGGGGGGCACCTACGAGCAGTACTTC
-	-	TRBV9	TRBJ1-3	CASSVTLSGGNTIYF	TGTGCCAGCAGCGTAACCCTGTCGGGTGGAAACACCATATATTTT
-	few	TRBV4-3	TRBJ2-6	CASSQDGHSGANVLTF	TGCGCCAGCAGCCAAGATGGACACTCTGGGGCCAACGTCCTGACTTTC
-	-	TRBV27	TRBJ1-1	CASSPSGRGTEAFF	TGTGCCAGCAGCCCTAGCGGGAGGGGCACTGAAGCTTTCTTT
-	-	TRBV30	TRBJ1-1	CAWSTPIRLNTEAFF	TGTGCCTGGAGTACCCCTATTCGCCTGAACACTGAAGCTTTCTTT
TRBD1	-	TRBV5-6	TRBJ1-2	CASSPGTGAYGYTF	TGTGCCAGCAGCCCGGGGACAGGGGCCTATGGCTACACCTTC